Here is one T cell receptor (beta chain) with its context. The sample comes from a study of PD-1 blockade in classical Hodgkin lymphoma. Profiled with immunoSEQ multiplex PCR; TCRdb holds only in-frame clones, not every one. Among more than 85,000 clones listed, 89% were seen once. Time point described: cycle 4 day 1 (C4D1), after less than 7 weeks of nivolumab. There was relapse after autologous stem cell transplantation in every patient, and there was variation in brentuximab vedotin exposure. V was pared by 4 bases and J by 4 bases, with 5 bases of the junction left unmatched. CDR1 is SGHRS and CDR2 is YFSETQ in the germline V gene. This CDR3 is 14 amino acids long.

The chain combines TRBV5-1 with TRBJ1-3, with 7 bases aligning to TRBD1. The receptor was derived from a human donor with classical Hodgkin lymphoma. This sample comprised peripheral blood mononuclear cells (PBMCs), obtained before the fourth cycle of nivolumab. The DNA for the CDR3 is TGCGCCAGCAGCCAGGGGACAGCGGGAAACACCATATATTTT. It yields the protein CASSQGTAGNTIYF. Looking up the rest from reference TRBV5-1 and TRBJ1-3 gives the full variable domain: KAGVTQTPRYLIKTRGQQVTLSCSPISGHRSVSWYQQTPGQGLQFLFEYFSETQRNKGNFPGRFSGRQFSNSRSEMNVSTLELGDSALYLCASSQGTAGNTIYFGEGSWLTVV.